This TCR beta chain was captured by sequencing in a study of early T cells in non-severe SARS-CoV-2 infection. Study details: The authors sequenced bulk RNA from unsorted whole blood, leaving chains unpaired.

This CDR3 has 17 amino acids. The TCR library protocol attached unique molecular identifiers to the individual cDNA molecules. TCRdb re-analysed the 5' RACE reads in MiXCR, keeping a single row per CDR3 protein. The top ten clones hold over 4.5% of a sample with about 50,000 distinct CDR3 sequences, around 10% of them seen once. Remarks on this clonotype: Its antigen remains unidentified.

Whole-study findings and limits: Matching results from VDJdb favored anti-spike CD8 responses, leaving private and CD4 specificities undetected.

This chain links TRBV3-2 with TRBJ2-7; TRBD1 is the table's D call and was not checked against the DNA. TRBV3-2 is a listed pseudogene. The sample in question was whole blood, obtained at baseline. The TCR was taken from an adult who was a healthcare worker with PCR-confirmed SARS-CoV-2 infection or an uninfected control (not recorded which). The CDR3 here is CASSQELPAGPVYEQYF. The CDR3 coding sequence is TGTGCCAGCAGCCAAGAACTCCCGGCGGGGCCCGTCTACGAGCAGTACTTC.